The 4 T cell receptor beta chains below all came from one sample that was sequenced in a study of T cell responses to AZD1222 COVID-19 vaccine. Data came from immunoSEQ multiplex PCR; TCRdb stores just in-frame clones and leaves some out. The table lists fewer than 200,000 clones, roughly 88% of them singletons. Sequencing used peripheral blood, obtained on day 0 of AZD1222 vaccination. The receptors derive from an adult in good health.

This clone was seen a single time. V gene TRBV2 combines with J gene TRBJ2-7, with D unclear. This CDR3 contains 14 residues. V was shortened by 0 bases and J by 6 bases, with 12 bases between the two germline ends. CDR1 and CDR2 from the germline V gene are SNHLY and FYNNEI. CDR3 sequence: CASSEAPRSTEQYF. The DNA for the CDR3 is TGTGCCAGCAGTGAAGCGCCTAGGAGTACCGAGCAGTACTTC.

This chain connects TRBV7-3 to TRBJ1-2; 7 bases match TRBD1. Germline CDR1 SGHTA, CDR2 FQGTGA. The CDR3 consists of 14 residues. Trimming took 2 bases from V and 6 from J; bases not matched to a gene: 6. The CDR3 loop is CASSLGRGQDGYTF. The CDR3 DNA reads as TGTGCCAGCAGCTTAGGACGCGGACAGGATGGCTACACCTTC.

CDR3 sequence reads: CASSTSGLAGVRQFF. Written as DNA, the CDR3 is TGTGCCAGTAGTACCTCGGGACTAGCGGGAGTTCGGCAGTTCTTC. The J gene is TRBJ2-1, the V gene TRBV19; 14 nucleotides match TRBD2. The CDR3 totals 15 residues. Germline loops: CDR1 LNHDA, CDR2 SQIVND (reference sequence). Germline trimming cut 4 bases from V and 12 bases from J; bases unmatched to any gene: 8.

The chain uses TRBV5-5 and TRBJ2-2, with 9 bases that match TRBD1. CDR1 and CDR2 from the germline V gene are SGHKS and YYEKEE (reference sequence). V lost 4 bases, J lost 7 bases, and 5 bases stayed unmatched. The CDR3 consists of 14 residues. CDR3 loop: CASSAQGAGGELFF. The CDR3 DNA follows: TGTGCCAGCAGCGCACAGGGGGCGGGCGGGGAGCTGTTTTTT.